This T cell receptor beta chain comes out of a study of T cells in Graves' hyperthyroidism and ophthalmopathy. Study-level points and caveats: Ophthalmopathy prediction by the model preceded onset by a median approximately six months.

Authors of the study amplified TCR beta CDR3 regions from RNA transcripts. During a first-round RT-PCR of the TCR CDR3, the HTBI primer set was used. Each CDR3 protein is one row after TCRdb ran MiXCR on the multiplex PCR reads. The profile shows 250,000 to 300,000 distinct CDR3 sequences, approximately 12% of them singletons. This clonotype was detected many times. Its antigen is not known. Hyperthyroidism patients were newly diagnosed, had disease duration under 2 months, and were aged 18 to 65 years. Uncontrolled infection, other autoimmune disease, pregnancy or lactation barred patients from enrollment. CDR3 size: 15 residues. V trimming: 5 bases; J trimming: 8 bases; junction bases outside the gene matches: 8. Germline CDR1 SGHNT, CDR2 YENEEA.

Sequencing input: blood. The chain recombines TRBV11-3 with TRBJ2-1, with TRBD2 matching over 11 bases. This clonotype was obtained from a woman in her twenties or thirties with Graves' hyperthyroidism that later progressed to Graves' ophthalmopathy. CDR3: CASSGTSGRVDEQFF. As DNA, the CDR3 is TGTGCCAGCAGCGGCACTAGCGGGAGAGTCGATGAGCAGTTCTTC. The whole variable domain, filled in from reference TRBV11-3 and TRBJ2-1, reads EAGVVQSPRYKIIEKKQPVAFWCNPISGHNTLYWYLQNLGQGPELLIRYENEEAVDDSQLPKDRFSAERLKGVDSTLKIQPAELGDSAVYLCASSGTSGRVDEQFFGPGTRLTVL.